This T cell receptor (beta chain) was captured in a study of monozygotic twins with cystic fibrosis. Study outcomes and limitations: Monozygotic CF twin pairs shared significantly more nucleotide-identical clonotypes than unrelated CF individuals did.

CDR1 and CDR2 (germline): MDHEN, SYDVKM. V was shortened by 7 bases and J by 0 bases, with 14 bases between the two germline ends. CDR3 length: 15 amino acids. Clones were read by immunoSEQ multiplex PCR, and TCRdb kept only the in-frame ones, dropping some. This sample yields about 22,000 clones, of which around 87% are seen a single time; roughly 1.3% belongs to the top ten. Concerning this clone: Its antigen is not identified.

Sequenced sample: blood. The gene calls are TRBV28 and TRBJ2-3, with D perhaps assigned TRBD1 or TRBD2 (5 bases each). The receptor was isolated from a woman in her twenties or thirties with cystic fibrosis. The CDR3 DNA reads TGTGCCAGCACGAGGGTTGGGGCAAGCACAGATACGCAGTATTTT. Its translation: CASTRVGASTDTQYF.